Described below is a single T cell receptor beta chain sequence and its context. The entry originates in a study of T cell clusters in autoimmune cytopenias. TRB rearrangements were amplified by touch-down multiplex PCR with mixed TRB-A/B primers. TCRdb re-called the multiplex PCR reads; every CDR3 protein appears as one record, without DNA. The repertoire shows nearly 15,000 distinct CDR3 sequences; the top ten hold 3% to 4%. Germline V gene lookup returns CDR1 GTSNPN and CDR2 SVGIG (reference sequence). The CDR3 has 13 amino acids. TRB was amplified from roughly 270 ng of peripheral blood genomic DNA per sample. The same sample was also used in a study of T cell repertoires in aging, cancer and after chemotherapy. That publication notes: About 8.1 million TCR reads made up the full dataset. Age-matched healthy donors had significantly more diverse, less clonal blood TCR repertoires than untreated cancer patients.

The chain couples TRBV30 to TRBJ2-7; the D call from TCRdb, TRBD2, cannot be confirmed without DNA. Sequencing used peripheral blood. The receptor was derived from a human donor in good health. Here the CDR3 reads CAWSRGNVYEQYF.